Presented here are 6 T cell receptor beta chains from one specimen sequenced in a study of control samples from healthy donors and cancer patients. The table came from immunoSEQ multiplex PCR; TCRdb's copy has only in-frame clones and leaves some out. Of some 100,000 clones in the sample, roughly 83% were seen once. The sequenced material came from blood. The receptors were gathered from a woman aged 25 to 39 in good health.

The chain carries TRBV5-1 and TRBJ2-2; D may correspond to TRBD1 or TRBD2 (5 bases each). Germline V gene data show CDR1 as SGHRS and CDR2 as YFSETQ. Trimming took off 0 bases at V and 3 bases at J, with 24 bases between the two ends. This CDR3 is 20 amino acids long. The CDR3 nucleotides read TGCGCCAGCAGCTTGGGGCAGGCTGCGAGGGGAGATTTGGACACCGGGGAGCTGTTTTTT. It codes for CASSLGQAARGDLDTGELFF.

This clone was observed a few times. The rearrangement joins TRBV27 to TRBJ2-2; D possibly matches TRBD1 or TRBD2 (6 bases each). CDR1 and CDR2 (germline): MNHEY, SMNVEV (reference sequence). CDR3 size: 15 residues. Trimming stripped 5 bases from V and 4 bases from J, with 14 bases between. CDR3 protein: CASSIQGRGTGELFF. For the CDR3, the DNA is TGTGCCAGCAGTATCCAGGGGCGGGGCACCGGGGAGCTGTTTTTT.

The J gene is TRBJ1-2, the V gene TRBV19, with D possibly TRBD1 on 6 matching bases. This CDR3 spans 14 amino acids. Germline-derived CDR1 and CDR2 are LNHDA and SQIVND (reference sequence). The ends were cut back, 3 bases at V and 7 bases at J, with 15 bases in the middle. CDR3 bases: TGTGCCAGTAGTATTGTCGGGGGGCAAGGTGGCTACACCTTC. Encoded protein: CASSIVGGQGGYTF. Looking up the rest from reference TRBV19 and TRBJ1-2 gives the full variable domain: DGGITQSPKYLFRKEGQNVTLSCEQNLNHDAMYWYRQDPGQGLRLIYYSQIVNDFQKGDIAEGYSVSREKKESFPLTVTSAQKNPTAFYLCASSIVGGQGGYTFGSGTRLTVV.

This clone came up a few times. This chain joins TRBV4-3 and TRBJ2-7, with D perhaps TRBD2 (7 bases). The CDR3 extends over 13 amino acids. Looked up from germline, CDR1 is LGHNA and CDR2 is YSLEER. Trimming removed 4 bases at V and 5 bases at J, with 12 bases between. CDR3 loop: CASSLGGRDEQYF. For the CDR3, the DNA is TGCGCCAGCAGCCTGGGGGGGCGGGACGAGCAGTACTTC.

In its sample, this clone was seen a few times. This chain links TRBV24-1 with TRBJ2-5; D gene uncertain. The CDR3 length is 15 residues. Germline V gene lookup returns CDR1 KGHDR and CDR2 SFDVKD. V gave up 7 bases and J gave up 0 bases, with 14 bases separating them. CDR3 region: CATRPWQKYQETQYF. DNA for the CDR3: TGTGCCACCAGGCCGTGGCAGAAGTACCAAGAGACCCAGTACTTC.

The genes are TRBV4-1 and TRBJ1-1; D gene ambiguous. This CDR3 is built from 13 residues. Trimming removed 1 base at V and 3 bases at J, with 6 bases between. CDR1 and CDR2 from the germline V gene are MGHRA and YSYEKL. CDR3 in amino acids: CASSQGGYTEAFF. CDR3 bases: TGCGCCAGCAGCCAAGGCGGTTACACTGAAGCTTTCTTT.